These 18 T cell receptor beta chains share one sample of origin, sequenced in a study of T cells after yellow fever vaccination. TCRdb processed the 5' RACE reads anew with MiXCR; each CDR3 protein has one entry. This table has roughly 340,000 distinct CDR3 sequences, almost 4% appearing once. This specimen consisted of PBMCs, obtained 5 days after the yellow fever booster vaccination. Source of these receptors: a man aged 18 to 29 who received the YFV17D yellow fever vaccine.

This clonotype showed up just a few times. V and J are TRBV3-1 and TRBJ2-3; D not certain. Trimming pared 0 bases from V and 5 bases from J, leaving 12 bases between. Looked up from germline, CDR1 is LGHDT and CDR2 is YNNKEL (reference sequence). The length of the CDR3 is 15 residues. The CDR3 here is CASSQDTTPGDTQYF. The CDR3 DNA reads as TGTGCCAGCAGCCAAGATACCACTCCGGGAGATACGCAGTATTTT.

This clonotype was seen only a few times. The rearrangement links TRBV5-1 to TRBJ2-7, with 11 nucleotides matching TRBD1. This CDR3 contains 14 residues. Germline CDR1 is SGHRS and CDR2 is YFSETQ. V was pared by 4 bases and J by 3 bases, with 3 bases of the junction left unmatched. DNA of the CDR3: TGCGCCAGCAGCCGGGGACAGGGGGGCTACGAGCAGTACGTC. Translated: CASSRGQGGYEQYV.

The rearrangement uses TRBV20-1 and TRBJ2-2; a weak D match, TRBD1 (6 bases). Germline V gene data show CDR1 as DFQATT and CDR2 as SNEGSKA (reference sequence). The CDR3 extends over 13 amino acids. V was trimmed by 5 bases and J by 4 bases, leaving 11 bases between them. The CDR3 DNA reads as TGCAGTGCTCACGGACAGACCACCGGGGAGCTGTTTTTT. The encoded protein is CSAHGQTTGELFF.

There are a few counts of this clonotype. This chain uses TRBV5-5 with TRBJ2-7; maybe TRBD1 (6 bases). The CDR3 contains 16 residues. Trimming cost V 0 bases and J 0 bases, with 13 bases left between them. Germline-derived CDR1 and CDR2 are SGHKS and YYEKEE (reference sequence). CDR3 DNA: TGTGCCAGCAGCTTGGCCGCCGGGGACATCTCCTACGAGCAGTACGTC. This sequence encodes CASSLAAGDISYEQYV.

Here the CDR3 DNA reads TGTGCCAGCAGCCAACGAGAGGGGCACGGGGAGCTGTTTTTT. As protein: CASSQREGHGELFF. The chain couples TRBV3-1 to TRBJ2-2; D may correspond to TRBD1 or TRBD2 (5 bases each). The CDR3 has 14 residues. The germline CDR1 and CDR2 sequences are LGHDT and YNNKEL (reference sequence). Trimming left V 2 bases short and J 7 bases short, with 11 bases between.

The chain links TRBV5-8 to TRBJ1-6, with D unresolved. CDR1 is SGHTS and CDR2 is YDEGEE in the germline V gene. The V end was cut by 2 bases, the J end by 5 bases, with 5 bases between. The CDR3 runs 13 residues. The CDR3 is CASSLQNNSPLHF. DNA for the CDR3: TGTGCCAGCAGCTTACAGAATAATTCACCCCTCCACTTT.

This clonotype was seen a few times. The rearrangement uses TRBV7-9 and TRBJ2-1; the D is unclear. CDR3 length: 14 residues. The V end lost 4 bases, the J end lost 4 bases, and 11 bases lay between the germline ends. Germline values: CDR1 SEHNR, CDR2 FQNEAQ (reference sequence). CDR3 region: CASSSRLVYNEQFF. As DNA, the CDR3 is TGTGCCAGCAGCTCTAGGCTTGTGTACAATGAGCAGTTCTTC.

This clonotype was observed many times. CDR3 sequence: CASSLALQVNTEAFF. The CDR3 DNA sequence: TGTGCCAGCAGCTTAGCGCTACAGGTGAACACTGAAGCTTTCTTT. This sequence joins TRBV7-9 and TRBJ1-1; tentative D call: TRBD1 (5 bases). The CDR3 consists of 15 residues. The V end was cut by 0 bases, the J end by 0 bases, with 8 bases between. Germline V gene data show CDR1 as SEHNR and CDR2 as FQNEAQ (reference sequence).

This clonotype was seen repeatedly, ten times or more. The rearrangement uses TRBV5-1 and TRBJ2-5, with 8 bases that match TRBD2. With 1 base clipped from V and 5 bases from J, the junction kept 10 bases outside the gene matches. There are 16 residues in the CDR3. CDR1 is SGHRS, CDR2 YFSETQ, per germline. The CDR3 loop reads CASSLSLAGGLETQYF. DNA of the CDR3: TGCGCCAGCAGCTTGAGCCTTGCGGGGGGCTTGGAGACCCAGTACTTC.

The chain couples TRBV25-1 to TRBJ2-5, with 7 bases lining up with TRBD1. Trimming removed 5 bases from V and 5 bases from J; junction bases left unmatched: 11. CDR3 length equals 15 residues. Germline V gene data show CDR1 as MGHDK and CDR2 as SYGVNS. The CDR3 nucleotides are TGTGCCAGCAGTTCATACAGGGGCGCCAGCGAGACCCAGTACTTC. Residues: CASSSYRGASETQYF.

This clonotype was seen ten or more times. The V call is TRBV7-6, the J call TRBJ2-3; 15 positions match TRBD2. Per germline, CDR1 SGHVS and CDR2 FNYEAQ. The J segment lost 6 bases and the V segment lost 3 bases, leaving 7 bases of the junction unmatched. The CDR3 extends over 17 amino acids. CDR3 loop: CASSLGTSGGRLDTQYF. The CDR3 DNA is TGTGCCAGCAGCTTGGGGACTAGCGGGGGGAGACTGGATACGCAGTATTTT.

The chain has TRBV11-2 and TRBJ2-5; possible D gene TRBD2, 5 bases. CDR3 length: 13 residues. V shed 5 bases and J shed 5 bases, with 12 bases lying between them. Germline V gives CDR1 SGHAT, CDR2 FQNNGV. Written as DNA, the CDR3 is TGTGCCAGCAGCCCAGCCCCGGGGGAGACCCAGTACTTC. This sequence encodes CASSPAPGETQYF.

This clonotype has only a few counts. The V gene is TRBV24-1, the J gene TRBJ2-3, with D unresolved. The CDR3 is 13 amino acids. With 1 base removed from V and 7 bases from J, the gap between germline ends came to 8 bases. Germline CDR1 and CDR2: KGHDR and SFDVKD. CDR3 bases: TGTGCCACCAGTGATTTATCCAGTCATACGCAGTATTTT. Its translation is CATSDLSSHTQYF.

This clonotype was seen at least ten times. The chain combines TRBV20-1 with TRBJ2-3; 12 positions match TRBD2. With 5 bases clipped from V and 4 bases from J, the junction kept 1 base outside the gene matches. The CDR3 has 13 residues. The germline CDR1 and CDR2 sequences are DFQATT and SNEGSKA (reference sequence). The CDR3 nucleotides are TGCAGTGCTCTAGCGGGGGGGCCAGATACGCAGTATTTT. This translates into CSALAGGPDTQYF.

This sequence joins TRBV7-2 and TRBJ1-2; D unclear. The length of the CDR3 is 13 residues. From germline, CDR1 is SGHTA and CDR2 FQGNSA. Trimming stripped 3 bases from V and 8 bases from J, with 13 bases between. CDR3 protein: CASSFPPASGYTF. CDR3 bases: TGTGCCAGCAGCTTCCCCCCTGCGAGCGGCTACACCTTC.

The rearrangement links TRBV27 to TRBJ1-1; TRBD1 aligns across 7 bases. Germline V gene lookup returns CDR1 MNHEY and CDR2 SMNVEV (reference sequence). The CDR3 is 14 residues long. The junction had 7 bases not matched to a gene; V was cut back by 4 bases and J by 5 bases. CDR3 sequence: CASSWTGLVTEAFF. The CDR3 DNA is TGTGCCAGCAGTTGGACAGGTTTGGTAACTGAAGCTTTCTTT.

This clonotype has ten or more counts. The V call is TRBV4-1, the J call TRBJ2-2; no definite D call. V gave up 4 bases and J gave up 2 bases, with 14 bases separating them. The CDR3 covers 16 residues. Germline-derived CDR1 and CDR2 are MGHRA and YSYEKL. The CDR3 nucleotides are TGCGCCAGCAGCCCCCGACCACCCACTAACACCGGGGAGCTGTTTTTT. Its protein product is CASSPRPPTNTGELFF.

This clonotype was seen more than once but under ten times. The CDR3 DNA is TGTGCCATCAGTGTTACCCCCAGATCCAATGAGCAGTTCTTC. It translates to CAISVTPRSNEQFF. V gene TRBV10-3 combines with J gene TRBJ2-1; no reliable D call. The V end was cut by 4 bases, the J end by 6 bases, with 13 bases between. This CDR3 comprises 14 residues. CDR1 ENHRY and CDR2 SYGVKD come from the germline V gene.